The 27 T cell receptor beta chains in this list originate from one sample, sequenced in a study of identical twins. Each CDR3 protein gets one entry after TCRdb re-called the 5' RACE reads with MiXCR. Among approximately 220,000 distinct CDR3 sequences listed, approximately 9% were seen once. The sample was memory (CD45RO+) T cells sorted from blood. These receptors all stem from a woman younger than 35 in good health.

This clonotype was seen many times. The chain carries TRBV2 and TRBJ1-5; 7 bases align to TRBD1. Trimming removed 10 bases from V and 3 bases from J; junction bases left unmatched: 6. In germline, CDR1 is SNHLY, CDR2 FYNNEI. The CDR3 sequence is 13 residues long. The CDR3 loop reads CATGTANNQPQHF. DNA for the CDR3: TGTGCCACCGGGACAGCCAACAATCAGCCCCAGCATTTT.

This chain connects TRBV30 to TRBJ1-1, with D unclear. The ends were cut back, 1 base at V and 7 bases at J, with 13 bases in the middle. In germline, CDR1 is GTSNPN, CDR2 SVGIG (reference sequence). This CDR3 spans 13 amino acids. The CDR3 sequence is CAWSAGTNREAFF. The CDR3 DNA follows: TGTGCCTGGAGTGCGGGCACGAACCGTGAAGCTTTCTTT. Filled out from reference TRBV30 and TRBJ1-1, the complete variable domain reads SQTIHQWPATLVQPVGSPLSLECTVEGTSNPNLYWYRQAAGRGLQLLFYSVGIGQISSEVPQNLSASRPQDRQFILSSKKLLLSDSGFYLCAWSAGTNREAFFGQGTRLTVV.

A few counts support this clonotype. This CDR3 is CASSDGTSETYEQYF. In nucleotides, the CDR3 is TGTGCCAGCAGTGACGGGACTAGCGAGACCTACGAGCAGTACTTC. The chain joins TRBV2 to TRBJ2-7; 10 bases match TRBD2. In germline, CDR1 is SNHLY, CDR2 FYNNEI. CDR3 length: 15 amino acids. With 3 bases clipped from V and 2 bases from J, the junction kept 4 bases outside the gene matches. Using reference TRBV2 and TRBJ2-7 for the parts outside the CDR3, the full variable domain is EPEVTQTPSHQVTQMGQEVILRCVPISNHLYFYWYRQILGQKVEFLVSFYNNEISEKSEIFDDQFSVERPDGSNFTLKIRSTKLEDSAMYFCASSDGTSETYEQYFGPGTRLTVT.

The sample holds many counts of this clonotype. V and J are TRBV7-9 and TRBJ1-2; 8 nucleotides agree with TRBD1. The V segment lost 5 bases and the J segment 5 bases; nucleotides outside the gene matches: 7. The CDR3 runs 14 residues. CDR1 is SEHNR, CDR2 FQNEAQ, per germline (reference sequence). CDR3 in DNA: TGTGCCAGCAGCCCGCAGGGGGCCCCATATGGCTACACCTTC. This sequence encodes CASSPQGAPYGYTF.

CDR3 sequence: CASQTAYNEQFF. The CDR3 DNA sequence: TGTGCCAGCCAGACAGCGTACAATGAGCAGTTCTTC. The genes are TRBV6-2 or TRBV6-3 and TRBJ2-1; the D gene is possibly TRBD1 (5 bases). The V gene lost 8 bases and the J gene lost 4 bases, with 9 bases spanning the gap. This CDR3 comprises 12 residues. Germline lookup yields CDR1 MNHEY and CDR2 SVGEGT.

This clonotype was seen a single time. CDR3 protein: CASSPTQGFDEKLFF. The CDR3 DNA reads as TGTGCCAGCTCACCAACACAGGGTTTTGATGAAAAACTGTTTTTT. The V gene is TRBV18, the J gene TRBJ1-4, with D possibly TRBD1 on 6 matching bases. V lost 2 bases and J 6 bases, leaving 13 bases between the germline ends. This CDR3 has 15 residues. The germline CDR1 and CDR2 sequences are KGHSH and LQKENI.

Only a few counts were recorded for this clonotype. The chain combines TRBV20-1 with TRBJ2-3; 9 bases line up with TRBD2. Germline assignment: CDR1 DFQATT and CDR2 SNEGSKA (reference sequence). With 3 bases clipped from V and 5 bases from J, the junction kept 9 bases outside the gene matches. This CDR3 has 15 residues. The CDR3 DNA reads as TGCAGTGCTAGGAGGGCTAGCGGGGCCGGAGATACGCAGTATTTT. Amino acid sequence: CSARRASGAGDTQYF.

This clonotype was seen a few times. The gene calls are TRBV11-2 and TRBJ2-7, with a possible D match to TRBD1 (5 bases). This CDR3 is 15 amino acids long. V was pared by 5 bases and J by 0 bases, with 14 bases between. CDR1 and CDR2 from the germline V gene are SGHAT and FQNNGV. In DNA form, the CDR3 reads TGTGCCAGCAGCCCCTTTGGGGCGAGCTCCTACGAGCAGTACTTC. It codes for CASSPFGASSYEQYF.

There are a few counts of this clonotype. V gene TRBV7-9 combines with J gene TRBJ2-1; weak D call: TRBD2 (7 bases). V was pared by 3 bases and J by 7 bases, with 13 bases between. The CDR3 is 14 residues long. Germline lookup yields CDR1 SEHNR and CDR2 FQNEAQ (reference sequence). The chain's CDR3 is CASSFEGGPNEQFF. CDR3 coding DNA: TGTGCCAGCAGCTTTGAGGGGGGGCCAAATGAGCAGTTCTTC.

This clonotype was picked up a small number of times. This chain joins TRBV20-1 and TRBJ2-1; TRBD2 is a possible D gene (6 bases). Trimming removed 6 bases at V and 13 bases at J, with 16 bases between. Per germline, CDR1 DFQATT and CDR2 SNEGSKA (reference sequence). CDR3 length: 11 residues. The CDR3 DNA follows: TGCAGTGCGTCGACTAGTAGTCGCCAGTTCTTC. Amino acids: CSASTSSRQFF.

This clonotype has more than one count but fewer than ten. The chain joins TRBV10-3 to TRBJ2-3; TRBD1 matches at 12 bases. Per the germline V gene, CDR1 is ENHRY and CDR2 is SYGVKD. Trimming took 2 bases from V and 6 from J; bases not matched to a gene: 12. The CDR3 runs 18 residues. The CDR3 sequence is CAISEDLPGQGAADTQYF. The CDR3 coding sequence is TGTGCCATCAGTGAGGATCTTCCGGGACAGGGGGCAGCGGATACGCAGTATTTT.

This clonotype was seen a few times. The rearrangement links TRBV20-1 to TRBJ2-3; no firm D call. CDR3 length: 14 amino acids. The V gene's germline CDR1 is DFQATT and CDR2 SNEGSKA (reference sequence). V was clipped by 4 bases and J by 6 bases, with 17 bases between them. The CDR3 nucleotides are TGCAGTGCTATTTTAGTTGGATTGTTGGATACGCAGTATTTT. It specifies CSAILVGLLDTQYF.

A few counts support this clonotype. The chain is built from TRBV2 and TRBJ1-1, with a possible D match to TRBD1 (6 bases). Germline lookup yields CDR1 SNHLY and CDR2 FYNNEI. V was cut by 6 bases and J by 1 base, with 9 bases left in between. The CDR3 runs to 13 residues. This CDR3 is CASRRGQNTEAFF. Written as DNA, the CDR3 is TGTGCCAGCAGGCGGGGACAGAACACTGAAGCTTTCTTT.

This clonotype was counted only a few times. This CDR3 reads CSGSRQGARDTQYF. The DNA for the CDR3 is TGCAGCGGGAGTCGCCAGGGGGCGAGGGATACGCAGTATTTT. The chain carries TRBV29-1 and TRBJ2-3, with 8 bases aligning to TRBD1. The CDR3 has 14 residues. Trimming took 7 bases from V and 6 from J; bases not matched to a gene: 12. CDR1 and CDR2 (germline): SQVTM, ANQGSEA.

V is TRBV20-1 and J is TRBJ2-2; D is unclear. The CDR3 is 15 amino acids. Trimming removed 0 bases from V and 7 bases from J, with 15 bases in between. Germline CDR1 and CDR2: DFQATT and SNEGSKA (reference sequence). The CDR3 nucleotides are TGCAGTGCTAGAGATAGGCAGGCCTGGGGCGGGGAGCTGTTTTTT. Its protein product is CSARDRQAWGGELFF.

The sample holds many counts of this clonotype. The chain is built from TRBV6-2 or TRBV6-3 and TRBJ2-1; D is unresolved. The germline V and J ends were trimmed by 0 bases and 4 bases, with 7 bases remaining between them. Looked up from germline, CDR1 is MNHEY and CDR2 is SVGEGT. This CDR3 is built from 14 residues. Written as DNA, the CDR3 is TGTGCCAGCAGTTACTCGCAGGTTTACAATGAGCAGTTCTTC. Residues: CASSYSQVYNEQFF.

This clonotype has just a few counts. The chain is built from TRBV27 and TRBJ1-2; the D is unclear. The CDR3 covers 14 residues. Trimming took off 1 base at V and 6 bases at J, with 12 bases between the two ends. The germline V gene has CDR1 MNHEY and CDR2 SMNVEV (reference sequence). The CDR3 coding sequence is TGTGCCAGCAGTTTATTTCTGGAGCCTAATGGCTACACCTTC. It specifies CASSLFLEPNGYTF.

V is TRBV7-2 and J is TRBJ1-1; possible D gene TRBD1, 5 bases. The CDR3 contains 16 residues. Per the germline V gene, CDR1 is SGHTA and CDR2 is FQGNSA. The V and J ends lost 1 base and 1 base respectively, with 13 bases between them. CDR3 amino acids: CASSLGSRAGNTEAFF. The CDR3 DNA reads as TGTGCCAGCAGCTTAGGGTCCAGGGCCGGGAACACTGAAGCTTTCTTT.

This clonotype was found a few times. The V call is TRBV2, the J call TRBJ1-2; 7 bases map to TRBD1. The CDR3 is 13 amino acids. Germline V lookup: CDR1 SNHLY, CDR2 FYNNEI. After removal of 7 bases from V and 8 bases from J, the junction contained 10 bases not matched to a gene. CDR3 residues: CASTETGRVGYTF. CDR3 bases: TGTGCCAGCACCGAGACAGGGAGAGTCGGCTACACCTTC.

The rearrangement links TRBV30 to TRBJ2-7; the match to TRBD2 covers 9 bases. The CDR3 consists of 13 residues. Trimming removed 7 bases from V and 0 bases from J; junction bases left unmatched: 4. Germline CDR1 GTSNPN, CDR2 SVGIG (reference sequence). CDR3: CAFQREVSYEQYF. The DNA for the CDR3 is TGTGCCTTCCAGCGGGAGGTCTCCTACGAGCAGTACTTC.

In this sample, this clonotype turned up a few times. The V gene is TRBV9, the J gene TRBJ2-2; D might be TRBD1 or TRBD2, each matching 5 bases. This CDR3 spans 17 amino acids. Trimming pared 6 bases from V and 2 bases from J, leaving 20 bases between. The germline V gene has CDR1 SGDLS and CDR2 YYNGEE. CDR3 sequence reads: CASIFEGRRINTGELFF. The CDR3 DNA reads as TGTGCCAGCATCTTCGAGGGGCGGCGGATAAACACCGGGGAGCTGTTTTTT. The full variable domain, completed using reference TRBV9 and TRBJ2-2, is DSGVTQTPKHLITATGQRVTLRCSPRSGDLSVYWYQQSLDQGLQFLIQYYNGEERAKGNILERFSAQQFPDLHSELNLSSLELGDSALYFCASIFEGRRINTGELFFGEGSRLTVL.

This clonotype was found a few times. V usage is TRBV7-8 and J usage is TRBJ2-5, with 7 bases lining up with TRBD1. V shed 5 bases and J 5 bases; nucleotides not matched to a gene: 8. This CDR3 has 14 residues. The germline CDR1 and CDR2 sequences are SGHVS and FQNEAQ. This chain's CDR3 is CASSARQGVETQYF. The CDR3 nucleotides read TGTGCCAGCAGCGCCCGACAGGGAGTGGAGACCCAGTACTTC.

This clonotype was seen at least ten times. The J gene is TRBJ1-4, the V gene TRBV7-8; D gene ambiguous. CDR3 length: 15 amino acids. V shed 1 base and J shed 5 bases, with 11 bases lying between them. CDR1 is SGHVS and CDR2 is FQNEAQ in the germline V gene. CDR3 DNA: TGTGCCAGCAGCTTAGTGTACGGGTCGAATGAAAAACTGTTTTTT. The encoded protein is CASSLVYGSNEKLFF.

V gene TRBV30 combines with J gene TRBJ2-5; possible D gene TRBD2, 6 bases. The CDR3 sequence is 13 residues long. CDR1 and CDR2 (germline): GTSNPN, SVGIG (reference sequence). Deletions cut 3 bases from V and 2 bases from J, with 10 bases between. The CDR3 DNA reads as TGTGCCTGGAGGTACGGGAGACAAGAGACCCAGTACTTC. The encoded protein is CAWRYGRQETQYF. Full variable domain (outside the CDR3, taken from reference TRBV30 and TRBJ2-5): SQTIHQWPATLVQPVGSPLSLECTVEGTSNPNLYWYRQAAGRGLQLLFYSVGIGQISSEVPQNLSASRPQDRQFILSSKKLLLSDSGFYLCAWRYGRQETQYFGPGTRLLVL.

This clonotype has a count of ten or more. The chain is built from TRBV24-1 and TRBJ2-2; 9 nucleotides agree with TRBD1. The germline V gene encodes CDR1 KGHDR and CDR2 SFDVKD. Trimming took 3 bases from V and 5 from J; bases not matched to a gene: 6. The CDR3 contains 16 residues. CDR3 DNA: TGTGCCACCAGTGATCCGGGACAGGGTATGACCGGGGAGCTGTTTTTT. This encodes CATSDPGQGMTGELFF.

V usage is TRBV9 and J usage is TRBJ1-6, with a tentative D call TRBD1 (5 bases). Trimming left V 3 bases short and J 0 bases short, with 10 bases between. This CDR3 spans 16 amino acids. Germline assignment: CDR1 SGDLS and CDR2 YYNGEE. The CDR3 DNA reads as TGTGCCAGCAGCGCCGGCGGGGGCTCCTATAATTCACCCCTCCACTTT. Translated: CASSAGGGSYNSPLHF.

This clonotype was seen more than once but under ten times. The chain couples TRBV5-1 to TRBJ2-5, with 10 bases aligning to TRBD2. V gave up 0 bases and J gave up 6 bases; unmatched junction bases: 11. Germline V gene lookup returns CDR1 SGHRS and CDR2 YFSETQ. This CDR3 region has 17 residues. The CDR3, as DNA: TGCGCCAGCAGCTTGGTTGGGGTAGCGGGGGGCCCGCAGACCCAGTACTTC. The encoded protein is CASSLVGVAGGPQTQYF.